Listed here are 3 T cell receptor beta chains from one sample, sequenced in a study of T-cell reconstitution after alpha-beta-depleted transplantation in children. TCRbeta library preparation incorporated unique molecular identifiers. TCRdb re-called the PCR reads with MiXCR, one entry per CDR3 protein. The table lists about 460,000 distinct CDR3 sequences, about 10% of them singletons. Sequencing used PBMCs, obtained before TCRalphabeta/CD19-depleted stem cell transplant. The receptors derive from a child aged 2-9 years with inherited bone marrow failure, due to receive a stem cell transplant.

Points on this clonotype: Being one base from a much bigger clone, this may be a read error. CDR3 DNA: TGTGCCAGCGAGGGCCTTAAGGTCCCAGATACGCAGTATTTT. It yields the protein CASEGLKVPDTQYF. V is TRBV7-2 and J is TRBJ2-3; D is possibly TRBD2 (5 bases). CDR1 is SGHTA and CDR2 is FQGNSA in the germline V gene. The V and J ends lost 8 bases and 4 bases respectively, with 16 bases between them. The CDR3 sequence is 14 residues long.

Ten or more counts support this clonotype. The V and J genes are TRBV12-3 or TRBV12-4 and TRBJ1-4, with D maybe TRBD1 (5 bases). Trimming pared 3 bases from V and 3 bases from J, leaving 11 bases between. This CDR3 comprises 15 residues. CDR3 nucleotide sequence: TGTGCCAGCAGTTTTGGGGGTTCTTCTAATGAAAAACTGTTTTTT. Protein product: CASSFGGSSNEKLFF.

Note on this clonotype: This clone may be a read error of a much larger clone one base away. V and J are TRBV7-8 and TRBJ1-2; D is perhaps TRBD1 (6 bases). Germline CDR1 is SGHVS and CDR2 is FQNEAQ. The CDR3 has 15 residues. In nucleotides, the CDR3 is TGTGCCAGCAGCTCATCGCCAGGGGCTAACTATGGCTGCACCTTC. Amino acid sequence: CASSSSPGANYGCTF.